The clone carrying this T cell receptor beta chain was seen a single time. No antigen is known for it. Per germline, CDR1 MNHEY and CDR2 SVGEGT. The V gene end was trimmed by 2 bases and the J gene end by 7 bases; junction bases not matched to a gene: 25. This CDR3 region has 21 residues. Per sample, extraction of total RNA gave at least 5.5 micrograms in every case. The sample originates from a study of blood T cells in healthy people across ages. Study-level points and caveats: When one million T cells were used, diversity estimates were thought to be underestimates. Unsorted PBMCs blocked a conclusive comparison of naive and antigen-experienced cells.

The authors ran a second PCR of roughly 6 to 12 cycles using a sample-barcoded 5' primer and a J-beta primer mix. TCRdb re-analysed the 5' RACE reads in MiXCR, keeping a single row per CDR3 protein. This repertoire shows hundreds of thousands of distinct CDR3 sequences, around 43% found once; its top ten account for around 18%. This TCR was sampled from a man between 60 and 75 years old in good health. Sequencing input: blood. This rearrangement joins TRBV6-2 or TRBV6-3 to TRBJ2-7; 11 bases agree with TRBD2. The CDR3 DNA reads TGTGCCAGCAGTTACGAGCTCCCGCTAGCGGGGGGACCGAATTCCTACAATGAGCAGTACTTC. Encoded protein: CASSYELPLAGGPNSYNEQYF.